This T cell receptor beta chain is from a study of T cells in women clearing cervical HPV infection (dated by TCRdb to between 2017 and 2018). Describing the broader study: The cases were 20 to 25 women with histologically confirmed HPV16-related CIN3 or worse, and 2 of those women had invasive cancers. Controls were some 26 women whose single incident HPV16 infection cleared within 12 months without precancer or cancer developing. Blood from cases was drawn at the visit where the lesion was first identified, while blood from controls was drawn once the infection was no longer detected. For cases, a median interval of approximately 150 days, with an interquartile range of roughly 85 to 220 days, was observed between lesion detection and blood sampling. Since only a few of the women had HLA typing available, the possibility that HLA type was acting as a confounder could not be ruled out. An exploratory proof-of-principle case-control study, nested within the Guanacaste HPV Natural History Study in Costa Rica, was conducted to compare TCR repertoires across cervical HPV16 outcomes. Cases were matched to controls by age within five years and by the year the sample was collected. Median age was 34 years in cases versus 37 to 40 in controls, and baseline characteristics did not differ significantly. The parent cohort enrolled 10,049 women aged 18 or older in Guanacaste, Costa Rica, in about 1992 to 1995 and followed the women for 6 to 7 years. Quality controls consisted of five blinded duplicates per group, for a total of about 60 samples made up of 50 or so participants and some 10 replicates.

V ends up 8 bases short and J 5 bases short, with an unmatched junction base count of 8. CDR1 and CDR2, looked up from the germline V gene (reference sequence), are SGHKS and YYEKEE. Including the terminal cysteine and phenylalanine, the CDR3 comprises 13 residues. The DNA has 30 bases, all within the CDR3, and is read from base 1. Findings and caveats that apply to the study as a whole: Whether associations preceded infection or resulted from infection could not be shown with the cross-sectional design, and effector/memory subsets and HPV-specific T cells were not isolated. Random forest classifiers combining richness and V gene abundances distinguished cases from controls with an estimated AUC of roughly 0.8. Because T-cell numbers per sample were unknown, differences in richness could reflect varying T-cell content rather than repertoire biology. TRBV6-7 relative abundance was lower in cases than in controls (approximately 0.1% versus 0.16%; Bonferroni P = 0.0008). Significantly higher TCR repertoire richness was observed in CIN3+ cases than in controls across sequencing depths, whereas no difference in evenness was found.

TCR beta CDR3 regions were amplified by multiplex PCR using the immunoSEQ assay from an average of around 1,200 ng genomic DNA per sample. The assay corrected primer bias using a complete synthetic TCR repertoire to establish an amplification baseline. The amplicons were sequenced using the Illumina platform. As for the original processing: Sequence errors were corrected by clustering with frequency ratios and a modified nearest-neighbor algorithm, and the sequences were then analyzed in the immunoSEQ Analyzer using IMGT gene definitions. At each rarefaction depth, TCR richness and evenness were averaged across 20 rarefaction repeats, and any sample with fewer sequences than the depth was left out. Wilcoxon rank sum tests with FDR correction were used to compare V, D and J gene relative abundances between the groups. In the blinded duplicates, the intraclass correlation was around 96% for TCR richness and averaged about 80% across more than 65 gene segments. Not all clones reach the TCRdb copy of this immuneACCESS table, which keeps in-frame sequences only. Checked studies attribute under half of the gap to unresolved V genes and leave the rest unexplained. That table furnishes V, J and clone size, whereas the DNA furnished D and trimming. The sample has about 30,000 clones on record. The ten top clones hold 6.5% to 7.5% of the sample.

Every participant had a single incident cervical HPV16 infection, and women with prevalent HPV16 infections were excluded. Cervical HPV DNA was detected with MY09/MY11 PCR, and genotyping was done by dot-blot hybridization. About 15 mL of heparinized blood were centrifuged, and the buffy coat was aliquoted, frozen at -30°C, then stored at -80°C. QIAGEN kits were used to extract genomic DNA from the buffy coat specimens. To note about this clone: What antigen it recognizes has not been identified. The read halts 3 residues ahead of the CDR3 end, with the missing end drawn from the germline J gene.

Specimen: blood buffy coat. This TCR was recovered from a woman aged 18 to 75 with a cervical HPV16 infection that either progressed to CIN3+ or cleared (not recorded which). Here the chain combines TRBV5-5 and TRBJ2-5; TRBD2 aligns with 8 central bases. The part of the CDR3 DNA that was read is TGTGCCAGTGCACTAGCGGCGGAGGAGACC. Its coded protein is CASALAAEET. The CDR3 in its entirety is CASALAAEETQYF.